Following are 21 T cell receptor beta chains from one sample sequenced in a study of T cell responses to AZD1222 COVID-19 vaccine. Sequencing was performed with immunoSEQ multiplex PCR; in TCRdb, only in-frame clones are kept and a portion is missing. The sample consists of tens of thousands of clones, 90% of them appearing once. Here the sequenced sample was peripheral blood, taken on day 0 of AZD1222 vaccination. These receptor sequences come from an adult in good health.

V and J are TRBV5-5 and TRBJ2-7, with 8 positions matching TRBD1. J lost 3 bases, V lost 4 bases, and 6 bases had no gene match. The CDR3 length is 14 residues. CDR1 SGHKS and CDR2 YYEKEE come from the germline V gene (reference sequence). The CDR3 loop reads CASSVPGTGYEQYF. DNA for the CDR3: TGTGCCAGCAGCGTACCCGGGACAGGCTACGAGCAGTACTTC.

The chain combines TRBV9 with TRBJ2-1, with D possibly being TRBD1 (6 bases). This CDR3 contains 12 residues. Looked up from germline, CDR1 is SGDLS and CDR2 is YYNGEE. V lost 2 bases to trimming and J lost 8 bases, with 8 bases between them. CDR3 sequence reads: CASSVRGDEQFF. DNA for the CDR3: TGTGCCAGCAGCGTCAGGGGCGATGAGCAGTTCTTC.

The J gene is TRBJ1-2, the V gene TRBV2; D possibly corresponds to TRBD1 (5 bases). This CDR3 contains 13 residues. Germline CDR1 reads SNHLY; CDR2 reads FYNNEI. V was trimmed by 7 bases and J by 2 bases, leaving 11 bases between them. CDR3 DNA: TGTGCCAGCACCCCCCCAGGGAACTATGGCTACACCTTC. Its translation is CASTPPGNYGYTF.

The CDR3 coding sequence is TGTGCCAGTAGTACGGACAGGGGGCTCGAGCAGTACTTC. It specifies CASSTDRGLEQYF. The chain has TRBV19 and TRBJ2-7, with 11 bases fitting TRBD1. The CDR3 is 13 amino acids. Germline assignment: CDR1 LNHDA and CDR2 SQIVND (reference sequence). V lost 4 bases to trimming and J lost 6 bases; unmatched junction nucleotides: 2.

The chain recombines TRBV18 with TRBJ1-1, with TRBD1 matching 7 bases. The CDR3 sequence is 15 residues long. With V trimmed by 5 bases and J by 7 bases, 13 bases remained unmatched. Germline values: CDR1 KGHSH, CDR2 LQKENI. As DNA, the CDR3 is TGTGCCAGCTCAGGGACAGAGAGATACCCGATTGAAGCTTTCTTT. This gives the protein CASSGTERYPIEAFF.

This clone was seen only once. V and J are TRBV9 and TRBJ2-5, with D perhaps TRBD1 (6 bases). The germline V gene encodes CDR1 SGDLS and CDR2 YYNGEE. V was shortened by 4 bases and J by 5 bases, with 15 bases between the two germline ends. This CDR3 has 14 amino acids. This CDR3 is CASSPATGRETQYF. CDR3 coding DNA: TGTGCCAGCAGCCCGGCCACAGGGCGGGAGACCCAGTACTTC.

The chain employs TRBV19 and TRBJ1-3; no firm D call. The CDR3 spans 15 residues. The germline V gene encodes CDR1 LNHDA and CDR2 SQIVND (reference sequence). V lost 6 bases and J 0 bases, leaving 12 bases between the germline ends. The CDR3 region has the DNA TGTGCCAGTAGGGCGACACTCAGCTCTGGAAACACCATATATTTT. Its protein product is CASRATLSSGNTIYF.

The CDR3 loop is CASSLRGQRRDYGYTF. Written as DNA, the CDR3 is TGTGCCAGCAGCCTTCGGGGACAGCGAAGAGACTATGGCTACACCTTC. The chain is built from TRBV3-1 (or the pseudogene TRBV3-2) and TRBJ1-2, with 7 bases that match TRBD1. This CDR3 has 16 residues. J lost 3 bases, V lost 4 bases, and 11 bases had no gene match. Germline V gene sequence: CDR1 LGHDT, CDR2 YNNKEL (reference sequence).

This chain connects TRBV5-4 to TRBJ1-1, with D possibly TRBD1 on 5 matching bases. Germline CDR1 reads SGHNT; CDR2 reads YYREEE (reference sequence). Trimming removed 3 bases from V and 1 base from J, with 10 bases in between. This CDR3 is built from 14 residues. CDR3 in DNA: TGTGCCAGCAGCTCGCCGACAGAGAACACTGAAGCTTTCTTT. Residues: CASSSPTENTEAFF.

In this sample, this clone turned up once. The rearrangement uses TRBV24-1 and TRBJ1-5; D is undetermined. From germline, CDR1 is KGHDR and CDR2 SFDVKD. The length of the CDR3 is 14 residues. Trimming pared 5 bases from V and 3 bases from J, leaving 10 bases between. The chain's CDR3 is CATSARGNNQPQHF. The CDR3 DNA sequence: TGTGCCACCAGTGCCAGAGGAAACAATCAGCCCCAGCATTTT.

The chain is built from TRBV5-1 and TRBJ1-2; D gene unclear. Looked up from germline, CDR1 is SGHRS and CDR2 is YFSETQ. The CDR3 length is 16 residues. Trimming took off 2 bases at V and 2 bases at J, with 16 bases between the two ends. Here the CDR3 reads CASSLGFLDTNYGYTF. The CDR3 coding sequence is TGCGCCAGCAGCTTAGGCTTCCTAGACACAAACTATGGCTACACCTTC.

This chain links TRBV10-1 with TRBJ1-1; a possible D gene is TRBD1 (5 bases). CDR3 size: 12 residues. In germline, CDR1 is WNHNN, CDR2 SYGVQD (reference sequence). Trimming removed 8 bases at V and 4 bases at J, with 11 bases between. CDR3 in DNA: TGCGCCAGCTCGCATGGGGGCACTGAAGCTTTCTTT. Translation: CASSHGGTEAFF.

The V gene is TRBV6-5, the J gene TRBJ1-2; D uncertain. Germline V CDR1 and CDR2: MNHEY, SVGAGI. Trimming took off 6 bases at V and 0 bases at J, with 11 bases between the two ends. This CDR3 spans 14 amino acids. The CDR3 DNA is TGTGCCAGCAGGCAGAGGGAATCTAACTATGGCTACACCTTC. Protein product: CASRQRESNYGYTF.

The V call is TRBV6-5, the J call TRBJ1-2; no reliable D call. In germline, CDR1 is MNHEY, CDR2 SVGAGI. The V end was cut by 0 bases, the J end by 4 bases, with 12 bases between. This CDR3 has 15 residues. This chain's CDR3 is CASSYSSPEGYGYTF. The CDR3 nucleotides read TGTGCCAGCAGTTACTCGAGTCCCGAGGGCTATGGCTACACCTTC.

The chain couples TRBV3-1 (or the pseudogene TRBV3-2) to TRBJ1-2; 9 bases are shared with TRBD1. Germline values: CDR1 LGHDT, CDR2 YNNKEL (reference sequence). J was trimmed by 11 bases and V by 7 bases; bases with no gene match: 14. The CDR3 is 14 residues long. The CDR3 loop reads CASTVGQGSSGYTF. The DNA of the CDR3 is TGTGCCAGCACGGTGGGACAGGGATCTTCGGGGTACACCTTC.

J is TRBJ2-5 and V is TRBV7-3; D unclear. This CDR3 spans 15 amino acids. Trimming left V 0 bases short and J 2 bases short, with 10 bases between. The germline CDR1 and CDR2 sequences are SGHTA and FQGTGA. The CDR3 DNA reads as TGTGCCAGCAGCTTAACATCCGGGCAACAAGAGACCCAGTACTTC. It specifies CASSLTSGQQETQYF.

The J gene is TRBJ1-5, the V gene TRBV27, with 7 bases fitting TRBD1. Germline V CDR1 and CDR2: MNHEY, SMNVEV (reference sequence). The CDR3 extends over 16 amino acids. The J segment lost 2 bases and the V segment lost 5 bases, leaving 9 bases of the junction unmatched. The CDR3 bases are TGTGCCAGCAGTACCCTAGGACAGGTGGGCAATCAGCCCCAGCATTTT. Its protein product is CASSTLGQVGNQPQHF.

J is TRBJ2-2 and V is TRBV9; TRBD1 matches at 9 bases. This CDR3 is built from 14 residues. V shed 7 bases and J 7 bases; nucleotides not matched to a gene: 8. CDR1 is SGDLS and CDR2 is YYNGEE in the germline V gene. The CDR3 DNA reads TGTGCCAGCGACCGGGACAGGGAGGACGGGGAGCTGTTTTTT. It translates to CASDRDREDGELFF.

The rearrangement joins TRBV15 to TRBJ1-4; D unclear. CDR1 and CDR2 (germline): LNHNV, YYDKDF (reference sequence). Trimming left V 4 bases short and J 0 bases short, with 9 bases between. The CDR3 spans 15 residues. In DNA form, the CDR3 reads TGTGCCACCAGCATAACCGTCGCAACTAATGAAAAACTGTTTTTT. As protein: CATSITVATNEKLFF.

This clone came up once. The chain links TRBV18 to TRBJ2-1; 8 bases map to TRBD2. The ends lost 3 bases at V and 2 bases at J; junction bases unmatched: 3. The germline V gene encodes CDR1 KGHSH and CDR2 LQKENI. This CDR3 is built from 15 residues. The CDR3 here is CASSPLAGTYNEQFF. In nucleotides, the CDR3 is TGTGCCAGCTCACCTCTAGCGGGTACCTACAATGAGCAGTTCTTC.

The count of this clone is one. V usage is TRBV2 and J usage is TRBJ2-2; D gene uncertain. Looked up from germline, CDR1 is SNHLY and CDR2 is FYNNEI. V lost 8 bases, J lost 0 bases, and 10 bases lay in between. CDR3 length equals 14 residues. The CDR3: CASLSDSNTGELFF. The CDR3 bases are TGTGCCAGCTTGTCCGATTCGAACACCGGGGAGCTGTTTTTT.